Listed here are 32 T cell receptor beta chains from one sample, sequenced in a study of shared clonotypes between healthy human individuals. Produced via immunoSEQ multiplex PCR; TCRdb's table is partial and in-frame only. The sample lists a few million clones; 85% to 95% were seen once. Sequencing was carried out using naive CD4+ T cells from PBMCs. Subset specified: CD45RA+ positively selected. These receptors came from a man aged 18 to 29 in good health. Some clones in this sample may be carry-over from other donors' samples.

The chain joins TRBV18 to TRBJ1-2; 7 nucleotides line up with TRBD1. Per the germline V gene, CDR1 is KGHSH and CDR2 is LQKENI. The V segment lost 8 bases and the J segment 3 bases; nucleotides outside the gene matches: 9. The CDR3 runs to 14 residues. CDR3 region: CASTPGGTDYGYTF. The CDR3, as DNA: TGTGCCAGCACCCCTGGCGGGACAGACTATGGCTACACCTTC.

The rearrangement uses TRBV6-1 and TRBJ1-5; D unresolved. Germline-derived CDR1 and CDR2 are MNHNS and SASEGT. This CDR3 spans 13 amino acids. V was shortened by 1 base and J by 7 bases, with 8 bases between the two germline ends. The CDR3 DNA reads TGTGCCAGCAGTGAAGACGACGGGCAGCCCCAGCATTTT. Its translation is CASSEDDGQPQHF.

The chain recombines TRBV6-4 with TRBJ2-1; 8 bases line up with TRBD1. The germline CDR1 and CDR2 sequences are MRHNA and SNTAGT. The CDR3 runs to 13 residues. V lost 5 bases, J lost 9 bases, and 6 bases stayed unmatched. The CDR3 sequence is CASSPDRESEQFF. DNA of the CDR3: TGTGCCAGCAGTCCGGACAGGGAGAGTGAGCAGTTCTTC.

The CDR3 region is CASGGQPTLGATIYF. As DNA, the CDR3 is TGTGCCAGCGGGGGACAGCCCACTCTAGGAGCCACCATATATTTT. This rearrangement joins TRBV28 to TRBJ1-3; 7 nucleotides align to TRBD1. The CDR3 covers 15 residues. The germline gives CDR1 MDHEN, CDR2 SYDVKM. J gave up 9 bases and V 8 bases, and 16 bases lay outside the gene matches.

The chain uses TRBV7-2 and TRBJ2-1; TRBD2 is a possible D gene (5 bases). The germline V gene has CDR1 SGHTA and CDR2 FQGNSA. V was clipped by 4 bases and J by 6 bases, with 16 bases between them. The CDR3 runs 15 residues. The CDR3 loop reads CASSSPPRAGNEQFF. The CDR3 bases are TGTGCCAGCAGCTCCCCCCCGCGGGCTGGCAATGAGCAGTTCTTC.

This chain links TRBV5-1 with TRBJ2-7, with 8 positions matching TRBD2. V was clipped by 0 bases and J by 5 bases; unmatched bases: 10. This CDR3 contains 16 residues. Per the germline V gene, CDR1 is SGHRS and CDR2 is YFSETQ. CDR3 loop: CASSLVSGGRTDEQYF. The DNA of the CDR3 is TGCGCCAGCAGCTTGGTCTCCGGCGGGAGGACAGACGAGCAGTACTTC.

The chain couples TRBV5-4 to TRBJ2-7; 7 nucleotides line up with TRBD2. The length of the CDR3 is 15 residues. V lost 5 bases, J lost 2 bases, and 10 bases stayed unmatched. The V gene's germline CDR1 is SGHNT and CDR2 YYREEE (reference sequence). DNA of the CDR3: TGTGCCAGCAGTCCGGGCTCTAGCGGAACCTACGAGCAGTACTTC. It encodes CASSPGSSGTYEQYF.

The chain couples TRBV11-1 to TRBJ2-5; D call uncertain. Germline V gene data show CDR1 as SGHAT and CDR2 as FQDESV (reference sequence). V lost 3 bases and J 2 bases, leaving 10 bases between the germline ends. The CDR3 covers 14 residues. The CDR3 sequence: CASSLYHGQETQYF. The CDR3 DNA follows: TGTGCCAGCAGCTTGTATCACGGACAAGAGACCCAGTACTTC.

V and J are TRBV7-9 and TRBJ2-3; D is perhaps TRBD2 (5 bases). V lost 3 bases and J lost 4, with 8 bases in between. The length of the CDR3 is 13 residues. The germline V gene encodes CDR1 SEHNR and CDR2 FQNEAQ (reference sequence). The CDR3, as DNA: TGTGCCAGCAGCTTGAAGAGGGCAGATACGCAGTATTTT. Its protein is CASSLKRADTQYF.

The chain recombines TRBV2 with TRBJ1-3; D gene ambiguous. This CDR3 is built from 12 residues. CDR1 SNHLY and CDR2 FYNNEI come from the germline V gene. With 7 bases removed from V and 4 bases from J, the gap between germline ends came to 8 bases. CDR3 amino acids: CASTAEGNTIYF. CDR3 coding DNA: TGTGCCAGCACGGCAGAAGGAAACACCATATATTTT.

The chain couples TRBV7-3 to TRBJ2-6; the D is unclear. The V gene lost 5 bases and the J gene lost 1 base, with 3 bases spanning the gap. The CDR3 covers 13 residues. Germline V gives CDR1 SGHTA, CDR2 FQGTGA. Here the CDR3 reads CASSQSGANVLTF. In nucleotides, the CDR3 is TGTGCCAGCAGCCAATCTGGGGCCAACGTCCTGACTTTC.

This sequence joins TRBV5-4 and TRBJ2-5; D unresolved. The J call is doubtful: the DNA matches TRBJ2-7 better. Germline loops: CDR1 SGHNT, CDR2 YYREEE (reference sequence). This CDR3 spans 13 amino acids. CDR3 DNA: TGTGCCAGCAGCTTGGGACACCTCTACGAGCAGTACTTC. Protein: CASSLGHLYEQYF.

The count of this clone is one. The chain has TRBV5-6 and TRBJ1-6; D call uncertain. CDR1 SGHDT and CDR2 YYEEEE come from the germline V gene. V lost 0 bases to trimming and J lost 14 bases, with 12 bases between them. This CDR3 region has 13 residues. The CDR3 sequence is CASSLGSGIALHF. Here the CDR3 DNA reads TGTGCCAGCAGCTTGGGATCAGGTATAGCCCTCCACTTT.

The V gene is TRBV14, the J gene TRBJ2-7, with D possibly being TRBD2 (6 bases). The germline CDR1 and CDR2 sequences are SGHDN and FVKESK. V gave up 1 base and J gave up 6 bases, with 10 bases separating them. There are 13 residues in the CDR3. CDR3 loop: CASSQGGGTEQYF. CDR3 bases: TGTGCCAGCAGCCAAGGCGGAGGGACCGAGCAGTACTTC.

Turning to this clone: The sample has other DNA sequences that encode this CDR3 too. The V and J genes are TRBV10-3 and TRBJ2-5, with D hard to call. Germline lookup yields CDR1 ENHRY and CDR2 SYGVKD. The CDR3 is 11 residues long. V was shortened by 2 bases and J by 5 bases, with 3 bases between the two germline ends. This chain's CDR3 is CAISERETQYF. The CDR3 DNA follows: TGTGCCATCAGTGAGCGGGAGACCCAGTACTTC.

The rearrangement uses TRBV28 and TRBJ2-7; TRBD1 agrees at 10 bases. The CDR3 spans 18 residues. J lost 2 bases, V lost 3 bases, and 13 bases had no gene match. Germline V CDR1 and CDR2: MDHEN, SYDVKM. The CDR3 loop reads CASSFEIPGQGLAYEQYF. The DNA of the CDR3 is TGTGCCAGCAGTTTTGAAATACCGGGACAGGGGTTGGCCTACGAGCAGTACTTC.

The chain links TRBV28 to TRBJ1-5; the match to TRBD1 covers 8 bases. The CDR3 extends over 15 amino acids. The J segment lost 6 bases and the V segment lost 4 bases, leaving 8 bases of the junction unmatched. Germline V gene data show CDR1 as MDHEN and CDR2 as SYDVKM. CDR3: CASSSPPGGTQPQHF. CDR3 bases: TGTGCCAGCAGTTCCCCCCCAGGGGGCACTCAGCCCCAGCATTTT.

Concerning this clone itself: The sample carries other DNA sequences with the same CDR3. The V call is TRBV5-1, the J call TRBJ2-7; 10 bases map to TRBD2. Germline loops: CDR1 SGHRS, CDR2 YFSETQ. V was clipped by 4 bases and J by 3 bases; unmatched bases: 4. CDR3 length: 14 residues. The CDR3 protein is CASSPGLAVYEQYF. In DNA form, the CDR3 reads TGCGCCAGCAGCCCCGGACTAGCGGTCTACGAGCAGTACTTC.

This chain joins TRBV6-6 and TRBJ1-2, with TRBD1 matching over 9 bases. Per germline, CDR1 MNHNY and CDR2 SVGAGI (reference sequence). Unmatched junction bases numbered 9, after V lost 5 bases and J lost 8 bases. The CDR3 totals 14 residues. Here the CDR3 DNA reads TGTGCCAGCAGTCGGCGGGACAGGGTCGGAGGCTACACCTTC. Translated, it gives CASSRRDRVGGYTF.

This clone was seen once. This chain connects TRBV2 to TRBJ1-2; weak D call: TRBD1 (5 bases). Between the trimmed V and J ends, which lost 4 bases and 12 bases, there was a span of 15 bases. The length of the CDR3 is 12 residues. Germline lookup yields CDR1 SNHLY and CDR2 FYNNEI. The chain's CDR3 is CASSVGGPVNTF. The CDR3 region has the DNA TGTGCCAGCAGTGTTGGGGGACCGGTCAACACCTTC.

The chain recombines TRBV29-1 with TRBJ1-1; D is undetermined. V lost 5 bases and J lost 2, with 15 bases in between. Germline V lookup: CDR1 SQVTM, CDR2 ANQGSEA. This CDR3 is 14 amino acids long. The CDR3 spells CSVHPRLRNTEAFF. CDR3 DNA: TGCAGCGTTCACCCCCGGTTAAGAAACACTGAAGCTTTCTTT.

This rearrangement joins TRBV25-1 to TRBJ1-2; the D is unclear. V lost 3 bases to trimming and J lost 9 bases, with 14 bases between them. The V gene's germline CDR1 is MGHDK and CDR2 SYGVNS. The CDR3 has 13 amino acids. In DNA form, the CDR3 reads TGTGCCAGCAGTGACGACGCGCCACCTAGCTACACCTTC. It yields the protein CASSDDAPPSYTF.

This clone has only a few counts. This rearrangement joins TRBV4-2 to TRBJ1-4; no clear D. Trimming took off 0 bases at V and 0 bases at J, with 8 bases between the two ends. Germline CDR1 reads LGHNA; CDR2 reads YNFKEQ. The CDR3 spans 16 residues. The CDR3 DNA follows: TGTGCCAGCAGCCAAGAACCTGGCCCAACTAATGAAAAACTGTTTTTT. This sequence encodes CASSQEPGPTNEKLFF.

This chain uses TRBV11-2 with TRBJ2-7; 9 bases line up with TRBD2. CDR3 size: 14 residues. V shed 6 bases, J shed 6 bases, and the junction held 9 bases outside the gene matches. Germline CDR1 is SGHAT and CDR2 is FQNNGV. CDR3 sequence reads: CASRDIVAGVEQYF. Here the CDR3 DNA reads TGTGCCAGCAGGGATATTGTAGCGGGAGTCGAGCAGTACTTC.

The J gene is TRBJ2-1, the V gene TRBV9; D call uncertain. The V gene lost 0 bases and the J gene lost 7 bases, with 14 bases spanning the gap. Germline CDR1 SGDLS, CDR2 YYNGEE. The CDR3 extends over 15 amino acids. The CDR3 region has the DNA TGTGCCAGCAGCGTAGATCCAGGAATGGGGAATGAGCAGTTCTTC. This sequence encodes CASSVDPGMGNEQFF.

The chain joins TRBV27 to TRBJ2-3; D may be TRBD1 (5 bases). This CDR3 contains 14 residues. Germline loops: CDR1 MNHEY, CDR2 SMNVEV (reference sequence). Trimming shortened V by 6 bases and J by 0 bases, and 10 bases separated the two germline ends. DNA for the CDR3: TGTGCCAGCAGATCAGGGTGGAGCACAGATACGCAGTATTTT. This encodes CASRSGWSTDTQYF.

The J gene is TRBJ2-7, the V gene TRBV9; weak D call: TRBD2 (6 bases). The length of the CDR3 is 14 residues. Trimming stripped 2 bases from V and 5 bases from J, with 14 bases between. Germline assignment: CDR1 SGDLS and CDR2 YYNGEE. The DNA for the CDR3 is TGTGCCAGCAGCGTGCGAGCGGGTACACACGAGCAGTACTTC. This encodes CASSVRAGTHEQYF.

The V call is TRBV5-4, the J call TRBJ2-7, with D perhaps TRBD1 or TRBD2 (5 bases each). CDR3 size: 14 residues. Trimming shortened V by 4 bases and J by 2 bases, and 13 bases separated the two germline ends. The germline gives CDR1 SGHNT, CDR2 YYREEE (reference sequence). CDR3 loop: CASSASGAPYEQYF. CDR3 bases: TGTGCCAGCAGCGCGTCCGGGGCCCCCTACGAGCAGTACTTC.

The rearrangement joins TRBV28 to TRBJ1-2, with 9 bases aligning to TRBD1. Germline V lookup: CDR1 MDHEN, CDR2 SYDVKM. This CDR3 is built from 14 residues. V was clipped by 4 bases and J by 3 bases; unmatched bases: 3. The CDR3 protein is CASSYRGRDYGYTF. The CDR3 nucleotides read TGTGCCAGCAGTTACAGGGGGCGTGACTATGGCTACACCTTC.

The CDR3 sequence is CASSSSGDRAGTEAFF. In DNA form, the CDR3 reads TGTGCCAGCAGCTCCTCTGGGGACAGGGCGGGCACTGAAGCTTTCTTT. V gene TRBV7-3 combines with J gene TRBJ1-1, with 9 bases matching TRBD1. This CDR3 has 16 amino acids. Trimming cost V 4 bases and J 4 bases; bases outside gene matches: 10. In germline, CDR1 is SGHTA, CDR2 FQGTGA.

The chain carries TRBV29-1 and TRBJ1-2; D is ambiguous. Trimming removed 4 bases from V and 3 bases from J, with 15 bases in between. The CDR3 runs to 14 residues. Looked up from germline, CDR1 is SQVTM and CDR2 is ANQGSEA. DNA for the CDR3: TGCAGCGTTGGCCCCCGGGTCGGGGACTATGGCTACACCTTC. Its translation is CSVGPRVGDYGYTF.

This chain connects TRBV7-3 to TRBJ2-3, with 7 bases aligning to TRBD2. This CDR3 is built from 13 residues. With V trimmed by 8 bases and J by 9 bases, 11 bases remained unmatched. Germline V gives CDR1 SGHTA, CDR2 FQGTGA. Here the CDR3 DNA reads TGTGCCAGCTCTGCTAGCGGAGCAGGGACGCAGTATTTT. This sequence encodes CASSASGAGTQYF.